A single sample gave rise to the 4 T cell receptor beta chains below, sequenced in a study of blood T cell repertoires in COVID-19. The data were produced by immunoSEQ multiplex PCR, yet TCRdb's version contains in-frame clones alone and is incomplete. The sample gives fewer than 300,000 clones, about nine tenths of which show up once; about 9.9% is in the top ten. Sequencing used peripheral blood. The receptors here all came from a man between 50 and 59 years old with COVID-19, enrolled during active disease.

The V and J genes are TRBV27 and TRBJ2-5; D unclear. Germline V gene sequence: CDR1 MNHEY, CDR2 SMNVEV (reference sequence). The CDR3 totals 14 residues. V was clipped by 0 bases and J by 5 bases, with 10 bases between them. For the CDR3, the DNA is TGTGCCAGCAGTTTATCTAACACCCCTGAGACCCAGTACTTC. It yields the protein CASSLSNTPETQYF.

The rearrangement uses TRBV5-4 and TRBJ1-6; D is perhaps TRBD1 (5 bases). CDR1 and CDR2 (germline): SGHNT, YYREEE (reference sequence). V was cut by 0 bases and J by 4 bases, with 14 bases left in between. The CDR3 runs 17 residues. The CDR3, as DNA: TGTGCCAGCAGCTTGGGGCACGGGGGAAATTATAATTCACCCCTCCACTTT. It specifies CASSLGHGGNYNSPLHF. Together with reference TRBV5-4 and TRBJ1-6, the CDR3 gives the full variable domain: ETGVTQSPTHLIKTRGQQVTLRCSSQSGHNTVSWYQQALGQGPQFIFQYYREEENGRGNFPPRFSGLQFPNYSSELNVNALELDDSALYLCASSLGHGGNYNSPLHFGNGTRLTVT.

Only one count was recorded for this clone. The CDR3 protein is CAWEGRETQYF. CDR3 nucleotides: TGTGCCTGGGAGGGCCGGGAGACCCAGTACTTC. V usage is TRBV30 and J usage is TRBJ2-5, with D maybe TRBD2 (5 bases). This CDR3 is 11 amino acids long. Germline assignment: CDR1 GTSNPN and CDR2 SVGIG (reference sequence). Trimming removed 5 bases from V and 5 bases from J, with 9 bases in between.

This clone was seen once. The chain links TRBV28 to TRBJ1-1; D call uncertain. CDR1 is MDHEN and CDR2 is SYDVKM in the germline V gene. The V and J ends lost 2 bases and 5 bases respectively, with 12 bases between them. The CDR3 spans 14 residues. The CDR3 region has the DNA TGTGCCAGCAGTTTACCCACCGGGAGGACTGAAGCTTTCTTT. Translation: CASSLPTGRTEAFF.